This T cell receptor beta chain was identified during a study of blood T cell repertoires in COVID-19. With V trimmed by 6 bases and J by 10 bases, 10 bases remained unmatched. The CDR3 is 15 residues long. Germline CDR1 is SNHLY and CDR2 is FYNNEI. Some clones are missing from TCRdb's copy, which holds only in-frame ones; the method was immunoSEQ multiplex PCR. This table holds some 430,000 clones, 90% found once. The receptor's source is a young man who had recovered from COVID-19. Specimen: PBMCs or T cells enriched from blood (not recorded which). The chain uses TRBV2 and TRBJ1-6; 9 bases line up with TRBD1. CDR3 coding DNA: TGTGCCAGCAGACCGGACAGGGGCCTGCGGTCACCCCTCCACTTT. Translating it yields CASRPDRGLRSPLHF. Combining the CDR3 with reference TRBV2 and TRBJ1-6 gives the whole variable domain EPEVTQTPSHQVTQMGQEVILRCVPISNHLYFYWYRQILGQKVEFLVSFYNNEISEKSEIFDDQFSVERPDGSNFTLKIRSTKLEDSAMYFCASRPDRGLRSPLHFGNGTRLTVT.